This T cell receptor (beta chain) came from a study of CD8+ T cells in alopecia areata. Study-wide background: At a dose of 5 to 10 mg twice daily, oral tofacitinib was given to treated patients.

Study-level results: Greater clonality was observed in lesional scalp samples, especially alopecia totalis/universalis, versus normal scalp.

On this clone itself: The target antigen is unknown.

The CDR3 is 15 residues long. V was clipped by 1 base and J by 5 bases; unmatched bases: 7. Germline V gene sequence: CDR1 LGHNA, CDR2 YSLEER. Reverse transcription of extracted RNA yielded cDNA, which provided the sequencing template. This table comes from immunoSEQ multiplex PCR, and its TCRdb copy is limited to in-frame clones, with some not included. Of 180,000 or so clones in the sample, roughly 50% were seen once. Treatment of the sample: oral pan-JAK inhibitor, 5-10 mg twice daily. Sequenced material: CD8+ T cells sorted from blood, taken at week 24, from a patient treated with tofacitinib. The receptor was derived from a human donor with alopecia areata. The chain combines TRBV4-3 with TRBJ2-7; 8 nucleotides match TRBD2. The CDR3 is CASSQGVAGNHEQYF. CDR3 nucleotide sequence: TGCGCCAGCAGCCAAGGCGTAGCGGGGAACCACGAGCAGTACTTC.